This TCR beta chain came from a study of T cell responses to AZD1222 COVID-19 vaccine. General study results and limits: Vaccine-related CD4 TCRs covered spike, predominating at 160-218 and 743-854. Seropositive at baseline were only 5 or 6 AZD1222 recipients. Nearly half of spike-specific TCRs reportedly go after variant regions that carry no mutations. The donors showed a predominance of white British ancestry and of females, with possible underestimation of clonal diversity.

J gave up 6 bases and V 5 bases, and 9 bases lay outside the gene matches. This CDR3 has 14 residues. Germline V gene data show CDR1 as GTSNPN and CDR2 as SVGIG (reference sequence). A note on this clone: Its antigen remains unidentified.

Sequenced by immunoSEQ multiplex PCR; TCRdb stores in-frame clones only, minus some. The sample has 150,000 to 200,000 clones; roughly nine tenths are singletons. The clonotype was recovered from an adult who received the MenACWY meningococcal vaccine as a control. The material was peripheral blood, obtained 28 days after the second dose of the MenACWY control vaccine. The chain has TRBV30 and TRBJ1-2, with 10 bases that match TRBD1. The CDR3 loop reads CAWSRDRGQDGYTF. Written as DNA, the CDR3 is TGTGCCTGGTCCCGAGACAGGGGGCAGGATGGCTACACCTTC.